One TCR beta chain is described in this entry. Authors' methods: Researchers report that nucleated cell counts were estimated from reference gene primer amplification. Measured with immunoSEQ multiplex PCR; TCRdb has only the in-frame clones, and not every one. That table is the source of V, J and clone size, and D and trimming were worked out from the DNA. The data show 160,000 or so clones, more than 90% seen once. The data derive from a study of blood T cell repertoires in COVID-19. Germline lookup yields CDR1 MRHNA and CDR2 SNTAGT. Trimming removed 5 bases at V and 0 bases at J, with 13 bases between. CDR3 length: 15 residues.

Sequencing was done on a sample of peripheral blood. The genes are TRBV6-4 and TRBJ1-1, with D uncertain. The receptor's source is a man aged 55 to 70 with active or convalescent COVID-19. The CDR3 DNA reads TGTGCCAGCAGTATCTCAACCGCGGTGAACACTGAAGCTTTCTTT. It encodes CASSISTAVNTEAFF.